This TCR beta chain was recorded in a study of blood T cells in healthy people across ages. Background on the study: For every two T cells, template switching captured about one barcoded beta molecule. Study-wide results and limits: Per million T cells, TCR beta diversity dropped about linearly as age rose. Researchers report that TCR beta diversity correlated strongly with naive T cell percentage.

Germline V lookup: CDR1 MNHNS, CDR2 SASEGT. The CDR3 is 13 residues long. Between the trimmed V and J ends, which lost 1 base and 4 bases, there was a span of 7 bases. Combining a sample-barcoded 5' primer with a J-beta primer mix, a second PCR ran for roughly 7 to 12 cycles. TCRdb reprocessed the 5' RACE reads via MiXCR and lists one record per CDR3 protein. Here the sample spans over 1,300,000 distinct CDR3 sequences, 59% being singletons. On this clonotype itself: The antigen remains undetermined.

The receptor was isolated from a man in his late teens or twenties in good health. The rearrangement links TRBV6-1 to TRBJ1-1; no definite D call. The sample consisted of blood. CDR3 residues: CASSEGGATEAFF. The CDR3 DNA reads TGTGCCAGCAGTGAAGGGGGTGCCACTGAAGCTTTCTTT.